The rows below give T cell receptor beta chains drawn from one sample of a study of tumor-infiltrating lymphocytes in primary liver carcinoma. In TCRdb, the multiplex PCR reads were re-called with MiXCR into one record per CDR3 protein. The table has over 100,000 distinct CDR3 sequences, nearly 70% seen once; the top ten hold roughly 7.3%. Sample: tumor-adjacent normal liver tissue. These receptors came from a woman aged 55 to 70 with primary liver carcinoma and hepatitis B virus infection. Both conserved end residues are part of each CDR3. Fields, in order: CDR3 DNA, CDR3 protein, clone size, CDR3 length, D gene, V gene, J gene. A D gene is named only where the DNA matches it firmly. Expanded clones get a size class; other rows say once, few or many, or leave the size out.

TGTGCCAGCAGCCTTAGCGGGACTAGAGATACGCACTATTTT	CASSLSGTRDTHYF	.	14	TRBD2	TRBV11-2	TRBJ2-3
TGCAGCGTTGAAGATGGGCAGGGGGGGTACGAGCAGTACTTC	CSVEDGQGGYEQYF	many	14	.	TRBV29-1	TRBJ2-7
TGCAGCGTTGAATGTACAGGCTACGAGCAGTACTTC	CSVECTGYEQYF	.	12	.	TRBV29-1	TRBJ2-7
TGTGCCACTAGAGCGTGGGACTCCTACAATGAGCAGTCCTTC	CATRAWDSYNEQSF	.	14	.	TRBV6-1	TRBJ2-1
TGTGCCAGCAGTTACCTTTCAGTTAGCTACGCGGCCTCCGTAATAGGCTATGGCTATACCTTC	CASSYLSVSYAASVIGYGYTF	once	21	.	TRBV6-5	TRBJ1-2
TGTGCCAGCAGCTTGAGCGAGAGCTCCTACGAGCAGTACTTC	CASSLSESSYEQYF	many	14	.	TRBV13	TRBJ2-7
TGTGCCAGCAGCTTAGGAGGGGCACACACTGGGGAGCTGTTTTTT	CASSLGGAHTGELFF	few	15	.	TRBV11-2	TRBJ2-2
TGCGTCAGCAGTCCCACGGACTCGAGAAGCGTTGGGCAGTTCTTC	CVSSPTDSRSVGQFF	.	15	.	TRBV4-1	TRBJ2-1
TGTGCCAGTAACTTAGATGGGGGGGAAGTCTACGAGCAGTACTTC	CASNLDGGEVYEQYF	once	15	TRBD2	TRBV11-2	TRBJ2-7
TGTGCCAGCCGCCCCGGACAGGGTGATTCACCCCTCCACTTT	CASRPGQGDSPLHF	.	14	TRBD1	TRBV7-9	TRBJ1-6
TGTGCCAACAGCTTCGAGAGCAACACCGGGGAGCTGTTTTTT	CANSFESNTGELFF	.	14	.	TRBV11-3	TRBJ2-2
TGTGCCAGCAGCTTAAGGCAGCTGAACGCTGAAGCTTTCTTT	CASSLRQLNAEAFF	.	14	.	TRBV7-9	TRBJ1-1
TGTGCCAGCAGTTACCGGACAGGGGGCTCCTACGAGCAGTACTTC	CASSYRTGGSYEQYF	many	15	TRBD1	TRBV6-5	TRBJ2-7
TGTGCTAGTGGCCACAAGCTAAATAGTGAGCAGTTCTTC	CASGHKLNSEQFF	.	13	.	TRBV12-5	TRBJ2-1
TGTGCCAGCAGCCAAGGACGGCGGGGGAACACAGATACGCAGTATTTT	CASSQGRRGNTDTQYF	many	16	TRBD2	TRBV4-2	TRBJ2-3
TGCGCCAGCAGCTGCTCGTCTCTAGAGTCCACAGATACGCAGTATTTT	CASSCSSLESTDTQYF	.	16	.	TRBV5-1	TRBJ2-3
TGTGCCAACAGTGCCCCTTACCGTGAGCAGTTCTTC	CANSAPYREQFF	.	12	.	TRBV6-5	TRBJ2-1
TGTGTCATCAGTCAAAGGGGCGGTAGCGCAGATACGCAGTATTTT	CVISQRGGSADTQYF	.	15	.	TRBV10-3	TRBJ2-3
TGTGCCAGCAATTCCGGGACCTTAGGGGAAAAACTGTTTTTT	CASNSGTLGEKLFF	many	14	.	TRBV28	TRBJ1-4
TGTGCCTGGAGTATAGGGAACACTGAAGCTTTCTTT	CAWSIGNTEAFF	many	12	.	TRBV30	TRBJ1-1
TGTGCCAGCTCCAGGAGCGGGTACCCCACAGATACGCAGTATTTT	CASSRSGYPTDTQYF	.	15	.	TRBV9	TRBJ2-3
TGCGCCAGCAGCCAAGAGGCTCCCTCCAATGAAAAACTATTTTTT	CASSQEAPSNEKLFF	.	15	.	TRBV4-1	TRBJ1-4
TGTGCCAGCAGCACCCGACTAGCGGGAGAGGTGAATGAGCAGTTCTTC	CASSTRLAGEVNEQFF	medium-sized	16	TRBD2	TRBV11-3	TRBJ2-1
TGTGCCAGCAGGGGACGGTATGGCTACACCTTC	CASRGRYGYTF	many	11	.	TRBV25-1	TRBJ1-2
TGTGCCAGCAGTTTAGGGCGGGAGGGGAACATTCGGTACTTC	CASSLGREGNIRYF	.	14	TRBD2	TRBV12-3/TRBV12-4	TRBJ2-4
TGCGCCAGCAGCCCCGGGACTGGCGGCTTCACAGATACGCAGTATTTT	CASSPGTGGFTDTQYF	few	16	.	TRBV5-1	TRBJ2-3
TGCGCCAACAGCTTGGGAGAGACAGAGGTTGGCTACACCTTC	CANSLGETEVGYTF	few	14	.	TRBV5-1	TRBJ1-2
TGTGCCAGCAGCTATCGACAGGGGACAGGGGGCACTGAAGCTTTCTTT	CASSYRQGTGGTEAFF	.	16	TRBD1	TRBV11-2	TRBJ1-1
TGTGACAGCAGCCTCGGGACTAGCGTGAGGGTCAACGACCAGTACTTC	CDSSLGTSVRVNDQYF	.	16	TRBD2	TRBV4-2	TRBJ2-7
TGTGCCGGCAGTTCCAGGACTAGCGGGAGGAGTGAGCAGTTCTTC	CAGSSRTSGRSEQFF	.	15	TRBD2	TRBV6-5	TRBJ2-1
TGTGTCAGCAGCCACATGGGACTAGCGGCAACAGATACGCAATATTTT	CVSSHMGLAATDTQYF	.	16	TRBD2	TRBV11-2	TRBJ2-3
TGCAGCGTCCAGTATAGGGGCAGTTGTTACGAGCAGTACTTC	CSVQYRGSCYEQYF	once	14	.	TRBV29-1	TRBJ2-7
TGTGTCAGCAGGTACTCCCGTGATAGCGGGAGAGAGACCCAGTACTTC	CVSRYSRDSGRETQYF	.	16	TRBD2	TRBV11-2	TRBJ2-5
TGTGCCAGCAGATTGTCCGGGACAGGCCTTTACAATGAGCAGTTCTTC	CASRLSGTGLYNEQFF	.	16	TRBD1	TRBV28	TRBJ2-1
TGCAGCGGCCGTACTACCTACAATCAGTACTTC	CSGRTTYNQYF	few	11	.	TRBV29-1	TRBJ2-7
TGTACCAGAAGTGTTAGCGGGAGCTCCTACAATGAGCAGTTCTTC	CTRSVSGSSYNEQFF	.	15	TRBD2	TRBV12-3/TRBV12-4	TRBJ2-1
TGTGCCAGCAACCTCCTCCTGGGGAACAATGAGCTGTTCTTC	CASNLLLGNNELFF	.	14	.	TRBV6-2/TRBV6-3	TRBJ2-1
TGTGCCTGCAGTTACTCGGCATGGTTAGGTTTACCCCTCCACTTT	CACSYSAWLGLPLHF	.	15	.	TRBV6-5	TRBJ1-6
TGTGCCAGCAGCCTGACTAGGGGCAACACTGAAGCTTTATTT	CASSLTRGNTEALF	.	14	.	TRBV7-9	TRBJ1-1
TGTGCCAGCAGTCCCGCGGGGACCGAGTACAATGAGCAGTTCTTC	CASSPAGTEYNEQFF	many	15	.	TRBV28	TRBJ2-1
TGTGCTAACAGCCGCCGGGAATTTGAAAAACTGTTTTTT	CANSRREFEKLFF	.	13	.	TRBV7-9	TRBJ1-4
TGTGCCAGCAGTTACGAAGGGAAATATGGCTACACCTTC	CASSYEGKYGYTF	.	13	.	TRBV6-6	TRBJ1-2
TGTGCCAGCAGCCGGACAGGGGAGGGTGGCCACACCTTC	CASSRTGEGGHTF	.	13	TRBD1	TRBV7-9	TRBJ1-2
TGTGCCAGCAGTGATCAGGGGGCTTCCCATGGCTACACCTTC	CASSDQGASHGYTF	.	14	TRBD1	TRBV2	TRBJ1-2
TGTGCCAGTAGCATTCACGTATTAGCGGGAGGGCCCAATGATCAGTTCTTC	CASSIHVLAGGPNDQFF	.	17	TRBD2	TRBV11-3	TRBJ2-1
TGCGGCGTTACCGGGACTAGCAACACAGATACGCAGTATTTT	CGVTGTSNTDTQYF	.	14	TRBD2	TRBV29-1	TRBJ2-3
TGTGCCAGCAGCCCCGGGGACGGTAGAGTGGGGGCTCTGAGACGATTTGTTGGCTACACCTTC	CASSPGDGRVGALRRFVGYTF	many	21	.	TRBV7-9	TRBJ1-2